This paragraph reports one T cell receptor (beta chain). Its specificity is unknown. The repertoire was sequenced with immunoSEQ multiplex PCR; TCRdb's copy has only in-frame clones and lacks some. The sample records about 99,000 clones, roughly nine tenths being singletons. The data belong to a study of OX40 agonist ivuxolimab in advanced cancers. Germline values: CDR1 MNHEY, CDR2 SMNVEV (reference sequence). The CDR3 is 14 residues long. The V and J ends lost 5 bases and 4 bases respectively, with 12 bases between them. Study outcomes and limitations: On average, a greater number of expanded clones characterised CD8+ T cells relative to CD4+. At 0.1 to 3.0 mg/kg, CD4+ and CD8+ blood T cells expanded clonally by week 6.

No patient had autoimmune disease or received systemic immunosuppression. The V gene is TRBV27, the J gene TRBJ2-1; D gene ambiguous. This TCR came from an adult with an advanced solid tumor such as melanoma, head and neck, liver or kidney cancer. This specimen was CD4+ or CD8+ T cells sorted from blood, taken in a trial of the OX40 agonist ivuxolimab. In DNA form, the CDR3 reads TGTGCCAGCAGTACCAGACTCGATTACAATGAGCAGTTCTTC. Protein: CASSTRLDYNEQFF.